This TCR beta chain was identified in a study of blood T cell repertoires in COVID-19. The overall study: PBMCs, B-cell-depleted T cells, or T cells provided the cDNA or gDNA that made up the material.

The CDR3 runs to 14 residues. The V and J ends lost 2 bases and 7 bases respectively, with 11 bases between them. In germline, CDR1 is SGHTA, CDR2 FQGNSA. As originally analysed: By means of reference gene primer amplification, nucleated cell counts were estimated. Repertoires were generated with immunoSEQ multiplex PCR, while TCRdb's copy carries only in-frame clones and drops some. D and trimming come from the DNA, and the V and J calls and clone size come from that table. The sample shows about 190,000 clones, 65% to 80% of them seen only once. This sequence originates from a woman aged 50 to 60 with acute or convalescent COVID-19. Sequenced sample: peripheral blood. V gene TRBV7-2 combines with J gene TRBJ2-2, with D hard to call. In DNA form, the CDR3 reads TGTGCCAGCAGCTTACTCCGTGCGGACGGGGAGCTGTTTTTT. Translated: CASSLLRADGELFF.